This T cell receptor beta chain was documented in a study of blood T cell repertoires in COVID-19 (dated by TCRdb to 2019 to 2021). About the full investigation: Samples from collaborators originated in the United States, Italy and Spain and spanned both the acute and convalescent phases of COVID-19. The prospective study material was composed of cDNA or gDNA derived from T cells, B-cell-depleted T cells, or PBMCs. Deeply sampled blood TCRbeta repertoires from subjects exposed to, actively infected with, or recovered from COVID-19 were included in the dataset. A freely available public database, intended as a resource for researchers studying the immune response to SARS-CoV-2, is where the repertoires were released. Samples came from the ongoing ImmuneRACE study (first 160 participants) plus 1,254 subjects from 6 global collaborators. A de-identified subject ID, COVID-19 status, age in years and sex were almost always included in the sample metadata. Where HLA class I and class II types were available, the types were taken from metadata supplied by the sample provider, not from assay-based typing. General study outcomes and caveats: Clinical and demographic metadata were provided uncurated, with the amount varying by source and participant.

The immunoSEQ Assay, a bias-controlled multiplex PCR, was used to amplify TCRbeta CDR3 regions from genomic DNA. In the source study's methods: Nucleated cell counts per sample were estimated from amplification of reference gene primers within the assay. To quantify the absolute abundance of each unique TCRbeta CDR3 rearrangement, sequence reads were collapsed and filtered. For each sample, productive Simpson clonality was calculated by taking the square root of Simpson's diversity index across productive rearrangements. TCRdb took this table from immuneACCESS and kept in-frame rearrangements with V and J called. Such tables lack part of the clones; where checked against another copy, unresolved V genes explain under half of the gap, and the rest is unexplained. The V and J calls and the clone size are those of that table, but D and trimming were determined from the DNA. The sample table records about 200,000 clones; roughly 80% of these occur just once. The top ten clonotypes cover 7.9% of the sample.

Relative to germline, V is 4 bases shorter and J is 0 bases shorter, with 10 bases between their ends. CDR1 LNHNV and CDR2 YYDKDF were looked up in the germline V gene (reference sequence). From the cysteine up to the phenylalanine, the CDR3 has a length of 15 residues. The kept DNA is CDR3 alone, 45 bases in frame from the first base. Collaborating institutions collected whole blood in K2EDTA tubes following their own protocols. For TCRbeta analysis, collaborators shipped samples as frozen whole blood, isolated PBMCs, or DNA extracted from either of those sample types. A remark on this clone: Its antigen has not been determined. Base qualities were left out, and no much larger clone turns up one base away.

The sequence is built from TRBV15 and TRBJ1-5, and perhaps TRBD1 as D gene, on 6 matching bases. Sequenced input: peripheral blood. This receptor was taken from a woman aged 80 or older with acute or convalescent COVID-19. The CDR3 reads CATSNPGASNQPQHF. The nucleotide sequence reads TGTGCCACCAGCAACCCAGGGGCTAGCAATCAGCCCCAGCATTTT.